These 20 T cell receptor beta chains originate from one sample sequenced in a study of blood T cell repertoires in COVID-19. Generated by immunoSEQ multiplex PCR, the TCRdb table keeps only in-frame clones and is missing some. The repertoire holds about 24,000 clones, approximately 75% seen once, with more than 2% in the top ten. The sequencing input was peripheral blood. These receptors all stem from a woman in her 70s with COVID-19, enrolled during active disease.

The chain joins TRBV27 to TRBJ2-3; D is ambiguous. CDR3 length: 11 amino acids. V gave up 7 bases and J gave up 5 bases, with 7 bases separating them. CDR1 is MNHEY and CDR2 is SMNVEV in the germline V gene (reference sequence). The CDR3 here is CASTLGDTQYF. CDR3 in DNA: TGTGCCAGCACCCTCGGAGATACGCAGTATTTT.

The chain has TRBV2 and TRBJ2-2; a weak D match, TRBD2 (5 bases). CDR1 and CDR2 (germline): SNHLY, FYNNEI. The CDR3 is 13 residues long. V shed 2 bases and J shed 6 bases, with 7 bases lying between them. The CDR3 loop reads CASSELRAGELFF. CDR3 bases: TGTGCCAGCAGTGAACTGCGGGCCGGGGAGCTGTTTTTT.

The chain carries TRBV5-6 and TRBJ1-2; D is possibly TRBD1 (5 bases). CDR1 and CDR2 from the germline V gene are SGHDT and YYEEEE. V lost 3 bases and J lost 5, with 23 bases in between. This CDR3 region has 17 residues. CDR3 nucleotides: TGTGCCAGCAGCTCGACCGCGTTGCGGACATACTGGTATGGCTACACCTTC. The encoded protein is CASSSTALRTYWYGYTF.

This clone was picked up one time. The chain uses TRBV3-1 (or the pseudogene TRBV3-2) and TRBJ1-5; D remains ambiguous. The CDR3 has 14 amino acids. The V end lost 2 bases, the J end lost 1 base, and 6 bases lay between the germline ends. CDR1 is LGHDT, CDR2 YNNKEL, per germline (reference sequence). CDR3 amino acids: CASSQWLSNQPQHF. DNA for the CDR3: TGTGCCAGCAGCCAATGGCTCAGCAATCAGCCCCAGCATTTT.

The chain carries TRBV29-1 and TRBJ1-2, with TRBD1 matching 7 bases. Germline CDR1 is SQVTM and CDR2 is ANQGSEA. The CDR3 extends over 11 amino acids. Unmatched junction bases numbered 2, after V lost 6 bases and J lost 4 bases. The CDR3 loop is CSVRDSYGYTF. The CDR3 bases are TGCAGCGTCCGGGACAGCTATGGCTACACCTTC.

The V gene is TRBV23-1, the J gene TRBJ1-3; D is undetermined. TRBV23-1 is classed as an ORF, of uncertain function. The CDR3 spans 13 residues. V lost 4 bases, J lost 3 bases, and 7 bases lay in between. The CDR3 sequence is CASSPPCGNTIYF. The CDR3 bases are TGCGCCAGCAGTCCCCCTTGTGGAAACACCATATATTTT.

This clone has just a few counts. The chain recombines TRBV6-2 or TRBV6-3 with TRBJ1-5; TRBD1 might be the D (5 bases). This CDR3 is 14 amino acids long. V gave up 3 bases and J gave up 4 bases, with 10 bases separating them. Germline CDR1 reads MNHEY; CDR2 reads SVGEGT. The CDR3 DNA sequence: TGTGCCAGCAGTTATACGGGGGGGAATCAGCCCCAGCATTTT. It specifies CASSYTGGNQPQHF.

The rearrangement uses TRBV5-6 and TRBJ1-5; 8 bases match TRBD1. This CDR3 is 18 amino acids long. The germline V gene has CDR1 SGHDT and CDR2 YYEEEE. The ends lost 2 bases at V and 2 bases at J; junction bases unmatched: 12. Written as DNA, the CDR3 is TGTGCCAGCAGCTTTGGCAGTACAGGGGGTCCCGGCAATCAGCCCCAGCATTTT. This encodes CASSFGSTGGPGNQPQHF.

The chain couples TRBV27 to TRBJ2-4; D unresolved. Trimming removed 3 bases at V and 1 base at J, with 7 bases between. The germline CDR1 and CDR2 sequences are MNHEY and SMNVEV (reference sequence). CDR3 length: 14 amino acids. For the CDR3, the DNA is TGTGCCAGCAGTTTTGCCGGGGCCAAAAACATTCAGTACTTC. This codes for CASSFAGAKNIQYF.

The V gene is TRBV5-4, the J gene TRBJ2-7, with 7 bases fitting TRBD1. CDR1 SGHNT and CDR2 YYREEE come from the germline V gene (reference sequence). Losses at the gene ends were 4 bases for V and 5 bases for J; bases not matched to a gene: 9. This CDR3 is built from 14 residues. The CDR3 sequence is CASSLTTGTHEQYF. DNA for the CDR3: TGTGCCAGCAGCCTTACGACAGGGACCCACGAGCAGTACTTC.

CDR3: CASSTLGQGREQYF. In DNA, the CDR3 is TGTGCCAGCAGCACGCTTGGACAGGGTCGCGAGCAGTACTTC. This rearrangement joins TRBV7-6 to TRBJ2-7; 8 bases line up with TRBD1. J was trimmed by 6 bases and V by 5 bases; bases with no gene match: 9. CDR3 length equals 14 residues. Per the germline V gene, CDR1 is SGHVS and CDR2 is FNYEAQ.

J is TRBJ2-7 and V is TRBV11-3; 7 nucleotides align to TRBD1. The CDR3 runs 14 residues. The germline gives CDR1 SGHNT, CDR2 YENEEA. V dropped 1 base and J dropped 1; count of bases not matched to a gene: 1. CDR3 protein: CASSLVGQSYEQYV. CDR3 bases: TGTGCCAGCAGCTTAGTGGGACAGTCCTACGAGCAGTACGTC.

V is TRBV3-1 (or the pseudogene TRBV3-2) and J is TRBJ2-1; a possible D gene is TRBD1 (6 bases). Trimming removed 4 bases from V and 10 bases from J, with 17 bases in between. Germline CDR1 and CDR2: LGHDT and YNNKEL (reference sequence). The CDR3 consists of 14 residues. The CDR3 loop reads CASSPPGTSGEQFF. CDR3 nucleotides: TGTGCCAGCAGCCCGCCCGGGACATCAGGGGAGCAGTTCTTC.

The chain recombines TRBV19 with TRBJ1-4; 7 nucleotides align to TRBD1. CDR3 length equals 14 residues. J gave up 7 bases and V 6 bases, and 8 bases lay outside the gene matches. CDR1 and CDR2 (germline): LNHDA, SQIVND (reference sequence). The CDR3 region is CASRPTGAAEKLFF. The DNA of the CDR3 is TGTGCCAGTAGGCCTACAGGGGCGGCTGAAAAACTGTTTTTT.

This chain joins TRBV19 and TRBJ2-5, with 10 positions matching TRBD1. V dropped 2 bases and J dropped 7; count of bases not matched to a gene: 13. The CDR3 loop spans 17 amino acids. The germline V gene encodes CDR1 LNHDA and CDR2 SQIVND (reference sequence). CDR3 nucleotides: TGTGCCAGTAGTATAATAGGGACAGGGGTTACCAAAGGGACCCAGTACTTC. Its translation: CASSIIGTGVTKGTQYF.

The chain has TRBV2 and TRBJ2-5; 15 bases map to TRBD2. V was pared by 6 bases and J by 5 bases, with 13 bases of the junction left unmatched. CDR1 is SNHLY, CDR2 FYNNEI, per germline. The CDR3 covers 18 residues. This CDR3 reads CASRDPRGLAGGRETQYF. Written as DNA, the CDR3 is TGTGCCAGCAGGGACCCGAGGGGACTAGCGGGAGGTCGGGAGACCCAGTACTTC.

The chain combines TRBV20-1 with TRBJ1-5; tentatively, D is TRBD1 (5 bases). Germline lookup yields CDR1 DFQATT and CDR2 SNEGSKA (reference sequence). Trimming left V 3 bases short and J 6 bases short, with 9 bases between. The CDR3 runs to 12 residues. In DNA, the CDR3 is TGCAGTGCTAGTTCGGGGGTTCAGCCCCAGCATTTT. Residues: CSASSGVQPQHF.

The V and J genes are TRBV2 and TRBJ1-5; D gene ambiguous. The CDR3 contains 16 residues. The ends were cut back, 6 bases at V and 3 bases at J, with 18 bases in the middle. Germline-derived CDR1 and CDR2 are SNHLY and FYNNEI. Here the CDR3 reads CASRQHFTDSNQPQHF. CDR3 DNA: TGTGCCAGCAGACAGCATTTTACCGATTCCAATCAGCCCCAGCATTTT.

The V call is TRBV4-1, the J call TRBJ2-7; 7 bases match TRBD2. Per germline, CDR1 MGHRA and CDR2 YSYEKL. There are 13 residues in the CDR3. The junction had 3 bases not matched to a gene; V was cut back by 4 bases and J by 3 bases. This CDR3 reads CASSLWGGYEQYF. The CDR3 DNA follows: TGCGCCAGCAGCCTGTGGGGGGGCTACGAGCAGTACTTC.

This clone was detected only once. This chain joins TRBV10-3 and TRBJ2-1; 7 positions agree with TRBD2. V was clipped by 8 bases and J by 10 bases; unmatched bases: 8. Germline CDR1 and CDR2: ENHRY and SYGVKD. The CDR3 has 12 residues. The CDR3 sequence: CAIESGGGEQFF. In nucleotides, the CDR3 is TGTGCCATCGAGTCGGGGGGAGGAGAGCAGTTCTTC.